This T cell receptor beta chain is from a study of blood T cell repertoires in COVID-19. Study-wide context: The samples span acute and convalescent COVID-19 from the United States, Italy and Spain. T cells, B-cell-depleted T cells, or PBMCs provided the cDNA or gDNA that served as material.

CDR1 and CDR2 from the germline V gene are SGDLS and YYNGEE. CDR3 length: 15 amino acids. V shed 2 bases and J 5 bases; nucleotides not matched to a gene: 9. Per the authors' pipeline: Reference gene primers were amplified, and this amplification served to estimate nucleated cell counts. Only in-frame clones appear in the TCRdb table, and some are missing; sequencing was by immunoSEQ multiplex PCR. Clone size and V and J calls were adopted from that table, with D and trimming inferred from the DNA. The sample has 150,000 to 200,000 clones; around 80% are singletons. The source of this sequence is a woman in her 70s who had recovered from COVID-19. The V and J genes are TRBV9 and TRBJ2-5, with TRBD2 matching 7 bases. Input material: peripheral blood. The CDR3 is CASSVGLRLGETQYF. DNA of the CDR3: TGTGCCAGCAGCGTGGGACTACGTCTCGGTGAGACCCAGTACTTC. Together with reference TRBV9 and TRBJ2-5, the CDR3 gives the full variable domain: DSGVTQTPKHLITATGQRVTLRCSPRSGDLSVYWYQQSLDQGLQFLIQYYNGEERAKGNILERFSAQQFPDLHSELNLSSLELGDSALYFCASSVGLRLGETQYFGPGTRLLVL.